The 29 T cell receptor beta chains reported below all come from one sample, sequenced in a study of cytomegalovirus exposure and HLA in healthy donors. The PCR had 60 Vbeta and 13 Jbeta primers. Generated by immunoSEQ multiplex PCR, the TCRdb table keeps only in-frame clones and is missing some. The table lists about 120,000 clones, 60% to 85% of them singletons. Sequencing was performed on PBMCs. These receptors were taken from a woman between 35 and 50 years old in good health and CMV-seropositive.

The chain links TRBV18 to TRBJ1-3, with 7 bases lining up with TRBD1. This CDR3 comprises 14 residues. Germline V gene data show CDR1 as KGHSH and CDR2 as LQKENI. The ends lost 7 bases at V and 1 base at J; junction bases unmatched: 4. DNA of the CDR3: TGTGCCAGCTTTCCGACAGGGTCTGGAAACACCATATATTTT. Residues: CASFPTGSGNTIYF.

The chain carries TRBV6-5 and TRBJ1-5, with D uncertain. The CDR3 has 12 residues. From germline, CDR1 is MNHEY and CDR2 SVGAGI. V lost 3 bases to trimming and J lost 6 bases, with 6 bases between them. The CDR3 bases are TGTGCCAGCAGTTATTCAGGTCAGCCCCAGCATTTT. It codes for CASSYSGQPQHF.

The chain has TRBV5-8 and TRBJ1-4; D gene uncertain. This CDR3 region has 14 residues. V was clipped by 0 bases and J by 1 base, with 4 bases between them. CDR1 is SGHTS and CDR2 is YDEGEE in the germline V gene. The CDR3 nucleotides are TGTGCCAGCAGCTTGGGACAAACTAATGAAAAACTGTTTTTT. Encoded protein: CASSLGQTNEKLFF.

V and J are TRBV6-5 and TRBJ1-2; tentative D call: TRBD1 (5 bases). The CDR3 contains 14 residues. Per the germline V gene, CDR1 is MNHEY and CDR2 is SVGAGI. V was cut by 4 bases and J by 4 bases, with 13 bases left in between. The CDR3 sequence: CASSFATETYGYTF. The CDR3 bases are TGTGCCAGCAGTTTCGCGACAGAGACCTATGGCTACACCTTC.

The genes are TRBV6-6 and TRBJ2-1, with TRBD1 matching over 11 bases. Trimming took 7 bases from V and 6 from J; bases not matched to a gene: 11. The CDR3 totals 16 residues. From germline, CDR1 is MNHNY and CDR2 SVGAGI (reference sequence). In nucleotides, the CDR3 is TGTGCCAGCATCACCTGGGACAGGGGGTTGGGCAATGAGCAGTTCTTC. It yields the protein CASITWDRGLGNEQFF.

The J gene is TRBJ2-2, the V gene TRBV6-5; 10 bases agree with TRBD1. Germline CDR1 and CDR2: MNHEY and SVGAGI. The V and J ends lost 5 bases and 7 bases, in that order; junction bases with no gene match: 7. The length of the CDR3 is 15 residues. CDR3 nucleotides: TGTGCCAGCAGTAGGACAGGGGGAAAGGGCGGGGAGCTGTTTTTT. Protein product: CASSRTGGKGGELFF.

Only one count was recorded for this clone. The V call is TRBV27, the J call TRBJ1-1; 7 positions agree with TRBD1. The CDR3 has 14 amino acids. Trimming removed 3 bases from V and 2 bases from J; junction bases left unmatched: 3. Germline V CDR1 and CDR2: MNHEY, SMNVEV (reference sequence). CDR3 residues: CASSLYRGNTEAFF. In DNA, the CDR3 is TGTGCCAGCAGTTTGTACAGGGGCAACACTGAAGCTTTCTTT.

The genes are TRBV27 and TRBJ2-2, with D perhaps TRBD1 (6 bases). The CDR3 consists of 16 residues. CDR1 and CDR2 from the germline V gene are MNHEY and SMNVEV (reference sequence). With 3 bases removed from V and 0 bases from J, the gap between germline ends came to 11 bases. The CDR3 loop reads CASSLQGFANTGELFF. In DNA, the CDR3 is TGTGCCAGCAGTTTGCAGGGGTTCGCGAACACCGGGGAGCTGTTTTTT.

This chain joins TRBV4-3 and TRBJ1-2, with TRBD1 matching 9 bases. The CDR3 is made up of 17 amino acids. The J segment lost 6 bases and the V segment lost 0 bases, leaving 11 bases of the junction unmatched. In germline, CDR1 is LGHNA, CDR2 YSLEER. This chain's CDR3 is CASSQDLRDRDSHGYTF. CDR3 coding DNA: TGCGCCAGCAGCCAAGATCTCCGGGACAGGGATTCCCATGGCTACACCTTC.

The DNA of the CDR3 is TGTGCCAGCAGCCTCGGGGGTTTTAATGAAAAACTGTTTTTT. Protein: CASSLGGFNEKLFF. The V and J genes are TRBV7-6 and TRBJ1-4, with TRBD1 as a possible D gene (5 bases). Germline values: CDR1 SGHVS, CDR2 FNYEAQ. The CDR3 runs 14 residues. Trimming left V 5 bases short and J 4 bases short, with 11 bases between. Complete variable domain (other parts from reference TRBV7-6 and TRBJ1-4): GAGVSQSPRYKVTKRGQDVALRCDPISGHVSLYWYRQALGQGPEFLTYFNYEAQQDKSGLPNDRFSAERPEGSISTLTIQRTEQRDSAMYRCASSLGGFNEKLFFGSGTQLSVL.

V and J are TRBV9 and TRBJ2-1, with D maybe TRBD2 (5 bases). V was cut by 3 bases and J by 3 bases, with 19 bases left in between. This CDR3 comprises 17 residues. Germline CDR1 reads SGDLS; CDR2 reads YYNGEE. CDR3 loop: CASSASRVLVDYNEQFF. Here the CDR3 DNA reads TGTGCCAGCAGCGCCTCGCGGGTTTTGGTCGACTACAATGAGCAGTTCTTC.

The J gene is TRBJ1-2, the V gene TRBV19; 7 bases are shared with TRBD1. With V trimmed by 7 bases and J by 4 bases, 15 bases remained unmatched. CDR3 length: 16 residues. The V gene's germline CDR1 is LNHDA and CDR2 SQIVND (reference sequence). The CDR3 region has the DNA TGTGCCAGTAATCAAGGGACAGCGGCGATGTCCTATGGCTACACCTTC. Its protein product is CASNQGTAAMSYGYTF.

The CDR3 DNA follows: TGCGCCAGCAGCCAAGGGGCTAGCGGGATGGCGCAGTATTTT. It yields the protein CASSQGASGMAQYF. The J gene is TRBJ2-3, the V gene TRBV4-3, with 9 positions matching TRBD2. V was clipped by 1 base and J by 10 bases; unmatched bases: 6. The CDR3 spans 14 residues. Germline loops: CDR1 LGHNA, CDR2 YSLEER.

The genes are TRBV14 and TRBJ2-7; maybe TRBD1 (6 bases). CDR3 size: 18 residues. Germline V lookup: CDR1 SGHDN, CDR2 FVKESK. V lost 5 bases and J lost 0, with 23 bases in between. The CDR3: CASSSQTGQTYLSYEQYF. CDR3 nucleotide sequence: TGTGCCAGCAGCTCCCAAACCGGACAGACGTACCTCTCCTACGAGCAGTACTTC. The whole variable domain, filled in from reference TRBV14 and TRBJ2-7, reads EAGVTQFPSHSVIEKGQTVTLRCDPISGHDNLYWYRRVMGKEIKFLLHFVKESKQDESGMPNNRFLAERTGGTYSTLKVQPAELEDSGVYFCASSSQTGQTYLSYEQYFGPGTRLTVT.

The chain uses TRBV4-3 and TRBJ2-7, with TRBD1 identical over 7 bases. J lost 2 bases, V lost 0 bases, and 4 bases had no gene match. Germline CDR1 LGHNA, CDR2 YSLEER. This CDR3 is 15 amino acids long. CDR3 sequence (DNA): TGCGCCAGCAGCCAAGATGGGACAGCAGCCTACGAGCAGTACTTC. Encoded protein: CASSQDGTAAYEQYF.

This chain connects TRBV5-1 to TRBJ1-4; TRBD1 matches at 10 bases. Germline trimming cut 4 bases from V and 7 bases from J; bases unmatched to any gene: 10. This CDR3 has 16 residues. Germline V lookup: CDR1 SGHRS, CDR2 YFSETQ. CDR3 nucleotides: TGCGCCAGCAGCCGGGACAGGGGTCCCCGGAGTGAAAAACTGTTTTTT. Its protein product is CASSRDRGPRSEKLFF.

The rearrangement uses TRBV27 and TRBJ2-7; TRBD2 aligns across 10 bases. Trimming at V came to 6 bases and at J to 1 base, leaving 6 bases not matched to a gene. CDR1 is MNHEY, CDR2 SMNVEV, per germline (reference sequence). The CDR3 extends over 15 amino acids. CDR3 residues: CASRSGLAPSYEQYF. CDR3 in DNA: TGTGCCAGCAGATCGGGACTAGCGCCTTCCTACGAGCAGTACTTC.

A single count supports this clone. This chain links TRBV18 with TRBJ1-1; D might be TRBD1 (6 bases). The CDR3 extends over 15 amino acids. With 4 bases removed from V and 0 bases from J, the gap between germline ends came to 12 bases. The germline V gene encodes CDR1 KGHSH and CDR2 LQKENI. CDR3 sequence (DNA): TGTGCCAGCTCACAATCAGGGGCCTTGAACACTGAAGCTTTCTTT. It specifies CASSQSGALNTEAFF.

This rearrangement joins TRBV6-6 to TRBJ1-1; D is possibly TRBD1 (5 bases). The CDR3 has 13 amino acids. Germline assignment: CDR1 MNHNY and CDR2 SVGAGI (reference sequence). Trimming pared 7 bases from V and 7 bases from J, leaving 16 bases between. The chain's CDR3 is CASMEGLPGEAFF. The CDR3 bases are TGTGCCAGCATGGAGGGGTTACCGGGTGAAGCTTTCTTT.

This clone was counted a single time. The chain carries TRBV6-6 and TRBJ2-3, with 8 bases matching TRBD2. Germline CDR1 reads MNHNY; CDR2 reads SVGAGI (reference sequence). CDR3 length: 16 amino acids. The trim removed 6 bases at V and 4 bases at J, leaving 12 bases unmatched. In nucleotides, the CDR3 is TGTGCCAGCAGACCACCGGTAGCGGGGCATTCAGATACGCAGTATTTT. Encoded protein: CASRPPVAGHSDTQYF.

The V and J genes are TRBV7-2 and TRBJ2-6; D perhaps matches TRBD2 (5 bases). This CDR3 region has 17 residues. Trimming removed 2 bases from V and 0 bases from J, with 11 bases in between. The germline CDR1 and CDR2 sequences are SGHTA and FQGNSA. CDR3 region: CASSLLGGFSGANVLTF. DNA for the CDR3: TGTGCCAGCAGCTTACTTGGCGGGTTCTCTGGGGCCAACGTCCTGACTTTC. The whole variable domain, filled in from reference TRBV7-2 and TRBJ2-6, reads GAGVSQSPSNKVTEKGKDVELRCDPISGHTALYWYRQSLGQGLEFLIYFQGNSAPDKSGLPSDRFSAERTGGSVSTLTIQRTQQEDSAVYLCASSLLGGFSGANVLTFGAGSRLTVL.

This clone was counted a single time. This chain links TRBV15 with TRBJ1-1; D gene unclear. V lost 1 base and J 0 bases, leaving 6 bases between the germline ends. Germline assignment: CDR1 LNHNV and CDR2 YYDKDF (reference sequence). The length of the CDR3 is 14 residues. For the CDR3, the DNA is TGTGCCACCAGCAGAGTGGCGGTGAACACTGAAGCTTTCTTT. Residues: CATSRVAVNTEAFF. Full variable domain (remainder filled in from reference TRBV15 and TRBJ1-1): DAMVIQNPRYQVTQFGKPVTLSCSQTLNHNVMYWYQQKSSQAPKLLFHYYDKDFNNEADTPDNFQSRRPNTSFCFLDIRSPGLGDTAMYLCATSRVAVNTEAFFGQGTRLTVV.

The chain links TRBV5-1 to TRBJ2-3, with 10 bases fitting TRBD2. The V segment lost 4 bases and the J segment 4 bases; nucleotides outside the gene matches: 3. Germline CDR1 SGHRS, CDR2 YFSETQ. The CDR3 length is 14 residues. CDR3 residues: CASSPGLASDTQYF. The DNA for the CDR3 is TGCGCCAGCAGCCCGGGACTAGCGTCAGATACGCAGTATTTT. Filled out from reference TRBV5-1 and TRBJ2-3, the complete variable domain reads KAGVTQTPRYLIKTRGQQVTLSCSPISGHRSVSWYQQTPGQGLQFLFEYFSETQRNKGNFPGRFSGRQFSNSRSEMNVSTLELGDSALYLCASSPGLASDTQYFGPGTRLTVL.

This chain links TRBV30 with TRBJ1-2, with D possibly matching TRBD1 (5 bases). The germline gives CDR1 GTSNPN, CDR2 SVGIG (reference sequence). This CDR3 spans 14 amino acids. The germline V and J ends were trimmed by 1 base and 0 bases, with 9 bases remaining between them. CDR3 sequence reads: CAWSGQSTNYGYTF. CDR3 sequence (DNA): TGTGCCTGGAGTGGACAGTCAACTAACTATGGCTACACCTTC.

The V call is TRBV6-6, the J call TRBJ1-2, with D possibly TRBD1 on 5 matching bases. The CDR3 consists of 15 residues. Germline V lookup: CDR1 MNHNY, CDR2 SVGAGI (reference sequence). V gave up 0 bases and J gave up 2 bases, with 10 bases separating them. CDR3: CASSYSGGRNYGYTF. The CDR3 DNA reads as TGTGCCAGCAGTTACTCGGGGGGGAGGAACTATGGCTACACCTTC.

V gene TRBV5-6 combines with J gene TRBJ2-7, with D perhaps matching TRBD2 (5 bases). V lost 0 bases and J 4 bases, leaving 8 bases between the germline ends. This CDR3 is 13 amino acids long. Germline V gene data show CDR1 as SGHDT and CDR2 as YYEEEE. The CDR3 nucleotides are TGTGCCAGCAGCTTGGGGGGAGTATACGAGCAGTACTTC. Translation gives CASSLGGVYEQYF.

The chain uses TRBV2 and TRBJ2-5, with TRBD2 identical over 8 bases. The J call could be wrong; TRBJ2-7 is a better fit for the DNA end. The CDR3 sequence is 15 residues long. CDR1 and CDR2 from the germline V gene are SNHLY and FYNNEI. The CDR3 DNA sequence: TGTGCCAGCAGTGAAGGAGCGGGAGAGATCTACGAGCAGTACTTC. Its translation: CASSEGAGEIYEQYF.

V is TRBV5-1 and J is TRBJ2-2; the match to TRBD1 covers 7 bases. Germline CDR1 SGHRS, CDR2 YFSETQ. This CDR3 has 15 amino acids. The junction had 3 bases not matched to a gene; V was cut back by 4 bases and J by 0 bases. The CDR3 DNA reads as TGCGCCAGCAGCCGGGACAGCCCGAACACCGGGGAGCTGTTTTTT. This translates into CASSRDSPNTGELFF.

CDR3 residues: CASSFGVAQYF. The CDR3 region has the DNA TGTGCCAGCAGTTTCGGGGTGGCGCAGTATTTT. The chain links TRBV27 to TRBJ2-3, with TRBD2 as a possible D gene (5 bases). The CDR3 consists of 11 residues. Germline lookup yields CDR1 MNHEY and CDR2 SMNVEV (reference sequence). V lost 3 bases and J 10 bases, leaving 8 bases between the germline ends.